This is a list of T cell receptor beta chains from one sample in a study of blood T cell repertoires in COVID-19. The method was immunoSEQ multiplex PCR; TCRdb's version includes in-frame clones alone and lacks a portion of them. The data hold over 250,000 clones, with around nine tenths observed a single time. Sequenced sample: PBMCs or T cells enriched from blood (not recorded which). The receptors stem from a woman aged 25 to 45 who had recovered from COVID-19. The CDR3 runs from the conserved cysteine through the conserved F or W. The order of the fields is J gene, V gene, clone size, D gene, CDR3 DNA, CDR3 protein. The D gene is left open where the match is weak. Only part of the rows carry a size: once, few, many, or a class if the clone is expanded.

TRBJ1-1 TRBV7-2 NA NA TGTGCCAGCAGAACCCCGGGACAAATGAACACTGAAGCTTTCTTT CASRTPGQMNTEAFF
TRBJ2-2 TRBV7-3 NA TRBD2 TGTGCCAGCAGCTTATTTACTAGCGGGATCCCCGGGGAGCTGTTTTTT CASSLFTSGIPGELFF
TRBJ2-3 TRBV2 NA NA TGTGCCAGCTCCTCCCGGAGGCCTAGCACAGATACGCAGTATTTT CASSSRRPSTDTQYF
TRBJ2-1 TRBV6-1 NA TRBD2 TGTGCCAGCAGTGAAGCGACTAGCGGGAAGCCTTTCGGTGAGCAGTTCTTC CASSEATSGKPFGEQFF
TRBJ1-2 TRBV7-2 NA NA TGTGCCAGCAGCTATTATGACAGCGCATATGGCTACACCTTC CASSYYDSAYGYTF
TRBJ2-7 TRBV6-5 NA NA TGTGCCAGCAGAGGAGGGAGCGAGCAGTACTTC CASRGGSEQYF
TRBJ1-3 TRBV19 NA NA TGTGCCAGTAGTAAGTTCTGGACTCGCGATATCTTCTCTGGAAACACCATATATTTT CASSKFWTRDIFSGNTIYF
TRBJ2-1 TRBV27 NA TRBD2 TGTGCCAGCAGACTAGCGGGAGTTAACAATGAGCAGTTCTTC CASRLAGVNNEQFF
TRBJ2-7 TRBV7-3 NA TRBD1 TGTGCCAGCAGCTTAGGACAGGGGGGCAGCGAGCAGTACTTC CASSLGQGGSEQYF
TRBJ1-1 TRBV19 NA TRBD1 TGTGCCAGTAGTAGGCAGGGGGTAACTGAAGCTTTCTTT CASSRQGVTEAFF
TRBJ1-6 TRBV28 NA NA TGTGCCAGCAGTTTAAATGAGGCCCTCCTGGGTTCACCCCTCCACTTT CASSLNEALLGSPLHF
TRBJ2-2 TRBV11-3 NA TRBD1 TGTGCCAGCAGCTTTCGGACAGGGGAGGGCGGGGAGCTGTTTTTT CASSFRTGEGGELFF
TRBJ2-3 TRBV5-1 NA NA TGCGCCAGCAGCTTAGTTCGAGGGATCAGTCGCACAGATACGCAGTATTTT CASSLVRGISRTDTQYF
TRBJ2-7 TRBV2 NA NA TGTGCCAGCAGTGAAGGGCAGGCCCTCTACGAGCAGTACTTC CASSEGQALYEQYF
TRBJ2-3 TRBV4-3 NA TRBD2 TGCGCCAGCAGCCAAGACTGGGCGGCGGGGGGCGTTGATACGCAGTATTTT CASSQDWAAGGVDTQYF
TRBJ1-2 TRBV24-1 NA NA TGTGCCACCAGTGATGGGGCAGGGGTTGGCTACACCTTC CATSDGAGVGYTF
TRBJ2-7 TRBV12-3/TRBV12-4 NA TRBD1 TGTGCCAGCGGGACAGGGGCCTACGAGCAGTACTTC CASGTGAYEQYF
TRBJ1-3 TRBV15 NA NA TGTGCCACCAGCGCAGGGACAAACTCTGGAAACACCATATATTTT CATSAGTNSGNTIYF
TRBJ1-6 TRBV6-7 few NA TGTGCCAGCAGCCTGCCACAGGTTCCCTATAATTCACCCCTCCACTTT CASSLPQVPYNSPLHF
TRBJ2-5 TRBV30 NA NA TGTGCCTGGACAGCAGGCCAAGAGACCCAGTACTTC CAWTAGQETQYF
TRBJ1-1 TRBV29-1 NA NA TGCAGCGAGTCGTCAGGTATTGAGACTGAAGCTTTCTTT CSESSGIETEAFF
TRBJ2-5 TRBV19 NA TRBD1 TGTGCCAGTAGTAGTGACAGGGCCCCAGACGGGGAGACCCAGTACTTC CASSSDRAPDGETQYF
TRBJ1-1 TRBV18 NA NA TGTGCCAGCTCACGAGGGACTTCGCTGGCCACTGAAGCTTTCTTT CASSRGTSLATEAFF
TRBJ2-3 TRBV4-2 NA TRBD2 TGTGCCAGCAGCCAAGAGAGGCTAGCGGGAGTGGTCCCAGATACGCAGTATTTT CASSQERLAGVVPDTQYF
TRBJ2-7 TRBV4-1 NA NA TGCGCCAGCAGCCAAGAATCTGGGCAGTCCTACGAGCAGTACTTC CASSQESGQSYEQYF
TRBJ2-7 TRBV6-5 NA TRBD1 TGTGCCAGCAGGCCGGGACAGCACTCCTACGAGCAGTACTTC CASRPGQHSYEQYF
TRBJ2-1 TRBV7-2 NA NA TGTGCCAGCAGCTTAGAGGGGTCGAGCTCCTACAATGAGCAGTTCTTC CASSLEGSSSYNEQFF
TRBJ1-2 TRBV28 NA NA TGTGCCAGCAGTTTAGGTAGAAGGGGCGGCTACACCTTC CASSLGRRGGYTF
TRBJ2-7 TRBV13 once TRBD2 TGTGCCAGCAGCCCAGGTGGGACTAGCAGCTACGAGCAGTACTTC CASSPGGTSSYEQYF
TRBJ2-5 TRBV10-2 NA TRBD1 TGCGCCAGCAGTGAGCCGGGACAGGGGTTGGAGACCCAGTACTTC CASSEPGQGLETQYF
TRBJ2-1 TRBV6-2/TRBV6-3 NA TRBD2 TGTGCCAGCAGTTACCAAGCGGGAGGGCCATACAATGAGCAGTTCTTC CASSYQAGGPYNEQFF
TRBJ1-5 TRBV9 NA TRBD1 TGTGCCAGCAGCGTAGGTACAGGGGGTGTGAATCAGCCCCAGCATTTT CASSVGTGGVNQPQHF
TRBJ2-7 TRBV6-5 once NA TGTGCCAGCAGTTATAACGGACTCTACGAGCAGTACTTC CASSYNGLYEQYF
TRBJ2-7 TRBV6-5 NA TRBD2 TGTGCCAGCAGACTCTCTAGCGGGGGCAGTGAGCAGTACTTC CASRLSSGGSEQYF
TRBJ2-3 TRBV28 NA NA TGTGCCAGCAGTTTCGGGACACAAGATACGCAGTATTTT CASSFGTQDTQYF
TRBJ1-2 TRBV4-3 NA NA TGCGCCAGCAGCCAAGGCGGGGTTGGCTACACCTTC CASSQGGVGYTF
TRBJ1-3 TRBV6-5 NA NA TGTGCCAGCACCCCGGGTCGTAACACCATATATTTT CASTPGRNTIYF
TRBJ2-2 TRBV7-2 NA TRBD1 TGTGCCAGCAAAATGGACAGGGGGACCGGGGAGCTGTTTTTT CASKMDRGTGELFF
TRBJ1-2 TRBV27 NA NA TGTGCCAGCAGTTTAAAATTTTTGGGCGAATATGGCTACACCTTC CASSLKFLGEYGYTF
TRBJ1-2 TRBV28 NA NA TGTGCCAGCAACCGGGACACAGCTAACTATGGCTACACCTTC CASNRDTANYGYTF